This entry concerns a single TCR beta chain. The antigen is not known. The CDR3 extends over 13 amino acids. The germline CDR1 and CDR2 sequences are SQVTM and ANQGSEA. V lost 4 bases and J 7 bases, leaving 14 bases between the germline ends. In nominal health when sampled, donors likely had unrecorded immune exposures nonetheless. The PCR made use of 60 Vbeta and 13 Jbeta primers. Here immunoSEQ multiplex PCR was the method, and the copy in TCRdb shows in-frame clones only, minus some. In the table there are about 210,000 clones, roughly nine tenths of which are singletons. This sample was taken from a study of cytomegalovirus exposure and HLA in healthy donors. Study-level findings and limits: In vitro experiments confirmed that a few CMV-associated chains were specific for CMV antigens. Rare sequences made up most TCRs, while some public TCRs were found in many donors.

The sequenced material came from PBMCs. The chain employs TRBV29-1 and TRBJ2-1; unclear D gene. The source is a boy aged 2 to 10 in good health and CMV-seronegative. In DNA form, the CDR3 reads TGCAGCGTTGCCCCGGTAATTGTGAATGAGCAGTTCTTC. It codes for CSVAPVIVNEQFF.